Listed below are T cell receptor beta chains from one sample, sequenced in a study of chemoradiotherapy in HPV16-positive cancers. Sequenced by immunoSEQ multiplex PCR; TCRdb stores in-frame clones only, minus some. The top ten clones hold around 14% of a sample with some 9,600 clones, approximately 70% of them seen once. Sampling took place from a patient who underwent chemoradiotherapy. Receptors originate from a human donor with HPV-associated anogenital cancer. Each CDR3 is given with its conserved first and last residue. Fields, in order: D gene, J gene, clone size, V gene, CDR3 DNA, CDR3 protein. D genes are given only for firm matches. Clone size is not always given. Where it is, it says once, few, many or a class for expanded clones.

>TRBD1|TRBJ1-1|few|TRBV5-1
TGCGCCACCAAACGAAGGACAGGGGAAACTGAAGCTTTCTTT
CATKRRTGETEAFF
>.|TRBJ1-1|.|TRBV5-4
TGTGCCAGCAGGGATACATTGAACACTGAAGCTTTCTTT
CASRDTLNTEAFF
>TRBD2|TRBJ2-1|few|TRBV9
TGTGCCAGCAGCGTAGCTCGGGGGGATTACAATGAGCAGTTCTTC
CASSVARGDYNEQFF
>TRBD1|TRBJ2-5|.|TRBV10-3
TGTGCCATCGGGAAGGGACAGGACCAAGAGACCCAGTACTTC
CAIGKGQDQETQYF
>.|TRBJ2-7|.|TRBV28
TGTGCCAGCAGTTTCAGGCAGACCTACGAGCAGTACTTC
CASSFRQTYEQYF
>.|TRBJ1-5|.|TRBV28
TGTGCCAGCAGCCCACCGGGACAAAGATACCAGCCCCAGCATTTT
CASSPPGQRYQPQHF
>.|TRBJ2-7|.|TRBV28
TGTGCCAGCTGTGGGTCAGGGGGGGGACTCTACGAGCAGTACTTC
CASCGSGGGLYEQYF
>TRBD1|TRBJ1-1|.|TRBV2
TGTGCCAGCAGTGGAGGGACAGATCACACTGAAGCTTTCTTT
CASSGGTDHTEAFF
>TRBD1|TRBJ2-7|.|TRBV7-9
TGTGCCAGCAGTTTCCCCCGGGACAGGGCCAACGAGCAGTACTTC
CASSFPRDRANEQYF
>.|TRBJ2-5|.|TRBV5-5
TGTGCCAGCAGCTCCGAAGCGGATAGGTACCAAGAGACCCAGTACTTC
CASSSEADRYQETQYF
>.|TRBJ2-3|.|TRBV10-2
TGCGCCAGCAGTGGGGCCCCAGGAGATACGCAGTATTTT
CASSGAPGDTQYF
>TRBD2|TRBJ2-2|.|TRBV2
TGTGCCAGCAGCGGACCGGGGGGAACGAACACCGGGGAGCTGTTTTTT
CASSGPGGTNTGELFF
>.|TRBJ1-6|.|TRBV27
TGTGCCAGCAGTTTAGACAGGCGCTCACCCCTCCACTTT
CASSLDRRSPLHF
>.|TRBJ2-7|.|TRBV28
TGTGCCAGCGGACCTCCGAGCTCCTACGAGCAGTACTTC
CASGPPSSYEQYF
>.|TRBJ1-2|.|TRBV19
TGTGCCAGTAGTATAGACCACGTCAACTATGGCTACACCTTC
CASSIDHVNYGYTF
>.|TRBJ2-5|.|TRBV5-1
TGCGCCAGCAGCTTGGTTGTAGCGTTCCAAGAGACCCAGTACTTC
CASSLVVAFQETQYF
>.|TRBJ2-3|.|TRBV5-4
TGTGCCAGCAGCTTCGGGGAAGATACGCAGTATTTT
CASSFGEDTQYF
>.|TRBJ1-6|.|TRBV5-4
TGTGCCAGCAGCTTAGGGGATCCCTGGGATTCACCCCTCCACTTT
CASSLGDPWDSPLHF
>TRBD2|TRBJ2-2|once|TRBV6-4
TGTGCCAGCAGTGACACTAGCGACACCGGGGAGCTGTTTTTT
CASSDTSDTGELFF
>TRBD1|TRBJ2-2|.|TRBV5-5
TGTGCCAGCAGCTCGGGACAGGGGGCAGTCGGGGAGCTGTTTTTT
CASSSGQGAVGELFF
>.|TRBJ2-3|.|TRBV4-1
TGCGCCAGCAGCCAAGACGCGAGCGTGATTAGCACAGATACGCAGTATTTT
CASSQDASVISTDTQYF
>.|TRBJ2-3|.|TRBV19
TGTGCCAGTAGGGGCGGGATACTCACAGATACGCAGTATTTT
CASRGGILTDTQYF
>.|TRBJ2-2|.|TRBV28
TGTGCCAGCAGAACTAGCCGCCCGAACACCGGGGAGCTGTTTTTT
CASRTSRPNTGELFF
>TRBD2|TRBJ2-5|.|TRBV6-4
TGTGCCAGCAGTGTCCCTACTAGCGGGGCTATTACTCAAGAGACCCAGTACTTC
CASSVPTSGAITQETQYF
>.|TRBJ1-2|.|TRBV11-2
TGTGCCAGCAGCTTAGACATCTATGGCTACACCTTC
CASSLDIYGYTF
>.|TRBJ1-6|.|TRBV5-4
TGTGCCAGCAGCCGTAAAGAACAGGGTAATTCACCCCTCCACTTT
CASSRKEQGNSPLHF
>.|TRBJ1-6|.|TRBV5-1
TGCGCCAGCAGCTTGGCCGGCGTAGGGAATTCACCCCTCCACTTT
CASSLAGVGNSPLHF
>TRBD2|TRBJ2-7|.|TRBV10-3
TGTGCCATCAGGCCTAGCGGGGGAGCTTACGAGCAGTACTTC
CAIRPSGGAYEQYF
>TRBD1|TRBJ2-4|.|TRBV7-2
TGTGCCAGCAGGGCGGGACAGGGGGCCAAAAACATTCAGTACTTC
CASRAGQGAKNIQYF
>TRBD2|TRBJ2-5|.|TRBV28
TGTGCCAGCAGTCTAGCCGGACTAGCGGGGGCTTGGGAGACCCAGTACTTC
CASSLAGLAGAWETQYF
>TRBD1|TRBJ1-2|.|TRBV18
TGTGCCAGCTCAGCGAACAGGGGGAACTATGGCTACACCTTC
CASSANRGNYGYTF
>.|TRBJ1-5|.|TRBV7-2
TGTGCCAGCAGCTTAGAGGGTGGTCAGCCCCAGCATTTT
CASSLEGGQPQHF
>TRBD1|TRBJ2-5|once|TRBV2
TGTGCCGCCCAGGGGGCCTGGGAGACCCAGTACTTC
CAAQGAWETQYF
>TRBD1|TRBJ2-7|few|TRBV19
TGTGCCAGTAGTGCAGGGACAGGCCGCTCCTACGAGCAGTACTTC
CASSAGTGRSYEQYF
>TRBD1|TRBJ1-1|few|TRBV7-3
TGTGCCAGCAGCTCTGGACAGGGGACTGAAGCTTTCTTT
CASSSGQGTEAFF
>.|TRBJ2-5|.|TRBV2
TGTGCCAGCGTTTCACTTCCTCCGGGGTTCATGGTAGGGACCCAGTACTTC
CASVSLPPGFMVGTQYF
>.|TRBJ2-7|few|TRBV2
TGTGCCAGCAGTGACAGATACGAGCAGTACTTC
CASSDRYEQYF
>.|TRBJ1-1|.|TRBV30
TGTGCCTGGAGTACGGGGGGGGAGACTGAAGCTTTCTTT
CAWSTGGETEAFF
>.|TRBJ1-1|.|TRBV5-5
TGTGCCAGCAGCTTGGGACCAGGGGTGAACACTGAAGCTTTCTTT
CASSLGPGVNTEAFF
>TRBD2|TRBJ2-1|.|TRBV2
TGTGCCAGCAGTGAAAGCGGGGGGGCGGTTTTGGATGAGCAGTTCTTC
CASSESGGAVLDEQFF
>TRBD2|TRBJ2-1|.|TRBV7-2
TGTGCCAGCAGCCTATTCCGACTAGCGACGAATGAGCAGTTCTTC
CASSLFRLATNEQFF
>.|TRBJ2-7|once|TRBV9
TGTGCCAGCAGCGCGTCAGGGTACGAGCAGTACTTC
CASSASGYEQYF
>.|TRBJ1-5|few|TRBV18
TGTGCCAGCTCAGACTTCAGGGATCAGCCCCAGCATTTT
CASSDFRDQPQHF
>.|TRBJ1-5|.|TRBV4-1
TGCGCCAGCAGCCAAGGGGTAATTGGCAATCAGCCCCAGCATTTT
CASSQGVIGNQPQHF
>.|TRBJ1-3|.|TRBV13
TGTGCCAGCAGCTTAGGAGTTAGACCTACGCCTGGAAACACCATATATTTT
CASSLGVRPTPGNTIYF
>.|TRBJ1-2|.|TRBV30
TGTGCCTGGAGTCGAGCCTTCTCCTATGGCTACACCTTC
CAWSRAFSYGYTF
>.|TRBJ1-1|.|TRBV5-4
TGTGCCAGCAGCTTGGTACAGGGGAACACTGAAGCTTTCTTT
CASSLVQGNTEAFF
>.|TRBJ2-5|few|TRBV5-6
TGTGCCAGCAGTTTTGGGGAGACCCAGTACTTC
CASSFGETQYF
>TRBD2|TRBJ2-7|few|TRBV11-1
TGTGCCAGCAGCTCTAGCGGGGCCCTACTCTCCTACGAGCAGTACTTC
CASSSSGALLSYEQYF
>TRBD2|TRBJ2-7|.|TRBV18
TGTGCCAGTTCCGGACTAGCGGGGGGCTACGAGCAGTACTTC
CASSGLAGGYEQYF
>TRBD1|TRBJ2-5|.|TRBV5-1
TGCGCCAGCAGCGCGGACAGGGTAGGGCAAGAGACCCAGTACTTC
CASSADRVGQETQYF
>TRBD1|TRBJ1-4|.|TRBV5-1
TGCGCCAGCAGCGCCGGGACAGAAAATGAAAAACTGTTTTTT
CASSAGTENEKLFF
>TRBD2|TRBJ2-3|.|TRBV10-3
TGTGCCACTAGCGGCGGCACAGATACGCAGTATTTT
CATSGGTDTQYF
>.|TRBJ1-6|.|TRBV15
TGTGCCACCAGCAGCCGGGATTTACACTATCGGGATTCACCCCTCCACTTT
CATSSRDLHYRDSPLHF
>TRBD1|TRBJ1-2|few|TRBV27
TGTGCCAGCAGTACGGGACAGGGTTATGGCTACACCTTC
CASSTGQGYGYTF
>.|TRBJ2-6|few|TRBV7-2
TGTGCCAGCAGCCCCACCCGGGGCTCACGGGCCAACGTCCTGACTTTC
CASSPTRGSRANVLTF
>.|TRBJ1-3|few|TRBV7-9
TGTGCCAGCAGCTCACTTCGTTGGGGGTCGGGAAACACCATATATTTT
CASSSLRWGSGNTIYF
>.|TRBJ2-5|medium-sized|TRBV2
TGTGCCAGCAGTGAAGGGGCGGGGAGGGGGCAAGAGACCCAGTACTTC
CASSEGAGRGQETQYF
>.|TRBJ2-2|few|TRBV7-3
TGTGCCAGCAGCTCCGAGGGCGGGGAGCTGTTTTTT
CASSSEGGELFF
>.|TRBJ2-2|.|TRBV7-2
TGTGCCAGCAGCTTAGAGAGGGACAAAATGACCGGGGAGCTGTTTTTT
CASSLERDKMTGELFF